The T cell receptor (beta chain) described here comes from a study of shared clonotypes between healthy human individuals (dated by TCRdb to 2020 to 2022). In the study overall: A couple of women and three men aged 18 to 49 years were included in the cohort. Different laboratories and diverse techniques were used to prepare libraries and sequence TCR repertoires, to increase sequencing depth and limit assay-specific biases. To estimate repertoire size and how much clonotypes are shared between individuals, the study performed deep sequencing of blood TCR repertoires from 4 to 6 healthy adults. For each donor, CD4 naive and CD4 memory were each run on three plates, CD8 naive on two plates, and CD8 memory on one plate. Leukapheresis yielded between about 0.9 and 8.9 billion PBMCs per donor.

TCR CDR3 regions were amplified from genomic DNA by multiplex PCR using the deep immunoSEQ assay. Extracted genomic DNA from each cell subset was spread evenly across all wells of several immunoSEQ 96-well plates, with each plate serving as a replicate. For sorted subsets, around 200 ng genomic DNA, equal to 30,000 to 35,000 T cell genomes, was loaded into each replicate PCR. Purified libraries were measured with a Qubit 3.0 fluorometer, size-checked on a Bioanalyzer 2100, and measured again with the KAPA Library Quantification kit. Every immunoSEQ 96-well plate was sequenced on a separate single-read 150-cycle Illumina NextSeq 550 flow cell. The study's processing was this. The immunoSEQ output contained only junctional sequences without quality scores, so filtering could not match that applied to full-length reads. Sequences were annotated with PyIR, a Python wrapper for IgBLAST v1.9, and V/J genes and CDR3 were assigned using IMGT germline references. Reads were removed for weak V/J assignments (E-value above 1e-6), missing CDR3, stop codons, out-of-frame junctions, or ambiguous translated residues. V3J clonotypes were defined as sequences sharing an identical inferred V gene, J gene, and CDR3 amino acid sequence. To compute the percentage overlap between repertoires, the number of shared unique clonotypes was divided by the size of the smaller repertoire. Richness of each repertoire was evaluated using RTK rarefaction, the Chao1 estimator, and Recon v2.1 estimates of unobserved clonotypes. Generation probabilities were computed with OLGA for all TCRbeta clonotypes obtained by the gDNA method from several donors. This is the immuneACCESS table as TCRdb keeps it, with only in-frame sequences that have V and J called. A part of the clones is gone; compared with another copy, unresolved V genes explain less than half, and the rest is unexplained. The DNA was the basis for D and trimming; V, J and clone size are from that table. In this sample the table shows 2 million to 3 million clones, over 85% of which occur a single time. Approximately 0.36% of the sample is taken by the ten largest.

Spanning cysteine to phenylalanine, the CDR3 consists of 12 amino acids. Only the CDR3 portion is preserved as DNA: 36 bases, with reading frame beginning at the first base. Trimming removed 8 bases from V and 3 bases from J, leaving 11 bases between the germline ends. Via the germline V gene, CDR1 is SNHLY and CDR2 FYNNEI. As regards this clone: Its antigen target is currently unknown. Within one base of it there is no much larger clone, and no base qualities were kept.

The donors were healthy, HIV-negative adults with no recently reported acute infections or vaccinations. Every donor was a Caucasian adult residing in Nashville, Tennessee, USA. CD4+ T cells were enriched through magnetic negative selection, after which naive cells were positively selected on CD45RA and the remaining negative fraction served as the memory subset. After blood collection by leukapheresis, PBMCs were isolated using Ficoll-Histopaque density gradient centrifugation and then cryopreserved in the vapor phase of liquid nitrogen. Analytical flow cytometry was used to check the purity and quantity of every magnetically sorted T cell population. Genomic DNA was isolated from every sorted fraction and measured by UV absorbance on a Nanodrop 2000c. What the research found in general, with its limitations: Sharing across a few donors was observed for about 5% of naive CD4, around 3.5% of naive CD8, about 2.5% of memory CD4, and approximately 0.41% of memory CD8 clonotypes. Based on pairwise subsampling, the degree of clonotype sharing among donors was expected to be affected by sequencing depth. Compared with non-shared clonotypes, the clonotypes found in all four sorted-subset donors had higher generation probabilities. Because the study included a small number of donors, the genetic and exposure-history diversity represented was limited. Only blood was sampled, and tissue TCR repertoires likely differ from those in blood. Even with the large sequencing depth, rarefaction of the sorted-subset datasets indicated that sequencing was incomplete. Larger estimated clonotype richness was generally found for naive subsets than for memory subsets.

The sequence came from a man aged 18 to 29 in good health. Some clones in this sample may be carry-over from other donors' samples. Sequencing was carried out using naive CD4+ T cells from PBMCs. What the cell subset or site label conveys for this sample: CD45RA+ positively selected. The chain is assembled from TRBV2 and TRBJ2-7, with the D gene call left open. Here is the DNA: TGTGCCAGCCAAGCCGCCAGCTACGAGCAGTACTTC. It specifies CASQAASYEQYF.